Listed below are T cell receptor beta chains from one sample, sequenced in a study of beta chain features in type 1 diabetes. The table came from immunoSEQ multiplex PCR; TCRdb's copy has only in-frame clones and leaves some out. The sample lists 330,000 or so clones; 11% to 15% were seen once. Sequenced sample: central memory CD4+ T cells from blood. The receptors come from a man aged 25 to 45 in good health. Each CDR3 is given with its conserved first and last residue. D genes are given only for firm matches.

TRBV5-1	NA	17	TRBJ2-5	CASSSKVRDNLQETQYF
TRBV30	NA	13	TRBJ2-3	CAWSQRRPDTQYF
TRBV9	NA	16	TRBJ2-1	CASSVGSGGFYNEQFF
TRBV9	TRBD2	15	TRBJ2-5	CASSVAVAGMETQYF
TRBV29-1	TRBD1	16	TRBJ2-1	CSAIGLDRATYNEQFF
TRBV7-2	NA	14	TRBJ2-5	CASSPGAHVGTQYF
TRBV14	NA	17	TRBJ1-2	CASSRLGAGNSNYGYTF
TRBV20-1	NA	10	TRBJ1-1	CSARDSKAFF
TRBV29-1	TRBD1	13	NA	CSAGQGNSYEQYF
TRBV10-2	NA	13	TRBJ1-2	CASLKGESQGYTF
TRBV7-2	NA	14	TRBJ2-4	CASSLSWGKGIQYF
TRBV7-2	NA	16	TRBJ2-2	CASSLWFQSNTGELFF
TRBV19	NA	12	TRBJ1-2	CASTAENYGYTF
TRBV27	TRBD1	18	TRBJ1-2	CASSLYRPLQGANYGYTF
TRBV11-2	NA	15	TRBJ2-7	CASSLRDREVYEQYF
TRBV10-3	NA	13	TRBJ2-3	CAITTGIADTQYF
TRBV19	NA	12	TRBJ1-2	CASSPQGGGYTF
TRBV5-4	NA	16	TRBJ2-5	CASSLPRQGGGETQYF
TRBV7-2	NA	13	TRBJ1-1	CASSLGANTEAFF
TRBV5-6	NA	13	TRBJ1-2	CASSLGQRYGYTF
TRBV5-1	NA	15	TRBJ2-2	CASSLDRGNTGELFF
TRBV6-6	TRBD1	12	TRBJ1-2	CASSFDRGGYTF
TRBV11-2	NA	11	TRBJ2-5	CASSSGETQYF
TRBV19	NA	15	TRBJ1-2	CASSTYLRDNRGYTF
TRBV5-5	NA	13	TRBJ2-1	CASSFGAYNEQFF
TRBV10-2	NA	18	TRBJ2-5	CASSELWTPLNEGETQYF
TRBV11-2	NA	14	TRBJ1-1	CASSLVGGGTEAFF
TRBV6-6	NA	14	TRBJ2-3	CASSAAGSTDTQYF
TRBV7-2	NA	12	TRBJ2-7	CASSLDVGTPYF
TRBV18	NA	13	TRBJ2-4	CASSPTLADIQYF
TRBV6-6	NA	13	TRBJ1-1	CAIRLRTNTEAFF
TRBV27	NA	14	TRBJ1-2	CASSLSPLGWGYTF
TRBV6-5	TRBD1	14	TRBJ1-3	CASSQGQVENTIYF
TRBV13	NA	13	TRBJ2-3	CASSKSGTDTQYF
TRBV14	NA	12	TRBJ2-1	CASSLNYNEQFF
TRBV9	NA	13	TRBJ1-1	CASSGQRNTEAFF
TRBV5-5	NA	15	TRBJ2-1	CASSRGGGVVYEQFF
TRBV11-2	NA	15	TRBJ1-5	CASSLASGRNQPQHF
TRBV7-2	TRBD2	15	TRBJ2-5	CASTRDGGIQETQYF
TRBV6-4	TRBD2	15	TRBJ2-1	CASSDSGREGNEQFF